These 15 T cell receptor beta chains were sequenced from one sample in a study of CD8 T cells in ankylosing spondylitis. MiXCR, run by TCRdb on the 5' RACE reads, gives a single entry per CDR3 protein. Of some 130,000 distinct CDR3 sequences listed, about 7% are singletons. Input material: blood, either unsorted or a sorted T cell fraction (not recorded which). These receptor sequences come from a female donor with ankylosing spondylitis or in good health (not recorded which).

This clonotype was seen repeatedly, ten times or more. In nucleotides, the CDR3 is TGTGCCAGCAGCCAAGATCGAGGACTTCGTCGGTTCTTC. The encoded protein is CASSQDRGLRRFF. The chain links TRBV14 to TRBJ2-1; TRBD2 might be the D (5 bases). V was cut by 0 bases and J by 15 bases, with 15 bases left in between. There are 13 residues in the CDR3. CDR1 is SGHDN, CDR2 FVKESK, per germline.

This clonotype was recorded many times. This chain links TRBV20-1 with TRBJ1-4, with TRBD1 identical over 7 bases. This CDR3 is built from 15 residues. Looked up from germline, CDR1 is DFQATT and CDR2 is SNEGSKA (reference sequence). V gave up 0 bases and J gave up 7 bases; unmatched junction bases: 8. CDR3 in DNA: TGCAGTGCTAGAGATCTCCAGGGGGTTGGTGAAAAACTGTTTTTT. Translating gives CSARDLQGVGEKLFF.

The table lists this clonotype with many counts. V is TRBV7-9 and J is TRBJ2-3; 8 bases match TRBD2. With V trimmed by 1 base and J by 4 bases, 7 bases remained unmatched. The CDR3 contains 16 residues. Per germline, CDR1 SEHNR and CDR2 FQNEAQ (reference sequence). CDR3 loop: CASSLDGGAVADTQYF. The CDR3 nucleotides are TGTGCCAGCAGCTTAGACGGGGGGGCCGTCGCAGATACGCAGTATTTT.

The chain has TRBV29-1 and TRBJ2-6; 11 bases line up with TRBD1. The length of the CDR3 is 16 residues. Germline values: CDR1 SQVTM, CDR2 ANQGSEA. The trim removed 7 bases at V and 3 bases at J, leaving 8 bases unmatched. CDR3 sequence: CSAGDRGVGGANVLTF. The CDR3 DNA is TGCAGCGCTGGGGACAGGGGGGTCGGTGGGGCCAACGTCCTGACTTTC.

CDR3 DNA: TGTACCTGCAGATCAGCCCTGAACAGGGCGGTTACGACCGGGGAGCTGTTTTTT. Translated: CTCRSALNRAVTTGELFF. This chain uses TRBV12-3 or TRBV12-4 with TRBJ2-2; D is possibly TRBD1 (6 bases). The CDR3 length is 18 residues.

The sample holds many counts of this clonotype. This sequence joins TRBV18 and TRBJ1-4; D call uncertain. This CDR3 contains 13 residues. In germline, CDR1 is KGHSH, CDR2 LQKENI. V dropped 2 bases and J dropped 6 bases, with 7 bases sitting between them. CDR3 in DNA: TGTGCCAGCTCACCAGGGCGGGATGAAAAACTGTTTTTT. It specifies CASSPGRDEKLFF.

A word on this clonotype: At one boundary the junction diverges from the germline segment, which might be a read error. This chain joins TRBV9 and TRBJ2-5, with D hard to call. The length of the CDR3 is 13 residues. Germline loops: CDR1 SGDLS, CDR2 YYNGEE. CDR3 region: CVSSVDVEETQYF. CDR3 nucleotide sequence: TGTGTCAGCAGCGTAGATGTCGAAGAGACCCAGTACTTC.

The CDR3 region is CASSQEVGVVSYEQYF. In DNA form, the CDR3 reads TGCGCCAGCAGCCAAGAGGTCGGGGTTGTTTCCTACGAGCAGTACTTC. The V gene is TRBV4-1, the J gene TRBJ2-7; D possibly corresponds to TRBD2 (5 bases). Germline CDR1 is MGHRA and CDR2 is YSYEKL. The CDR3 length is 16 residues. Trimming removed 0 bases at V and 1 base at J, with 13 bases between.

Many counts were recorded for this clonotype. The rearrangement joins TRBV25-1 to TRBJ1-2; D is uncertain. The germline V gene has CDR1 MGHDK and CDR2 SYGVNS. V lost 2 bases, J lost 6 bases, and 13 bases lay in between. The CDR3 extends over 14 amino acids. CDR3 residues: CASSEGWAAHGYTF. The CDR3 bases are TGTGCCAGCAGTGAAGGATGGGCAGCCCATGGCTACACCTTC.

In this sample, this clonotype turned up many times. The chain recombines TRBV12-3 or TRBV12-4 with TRBJ1-1; TRBD1 might be the D (5 bases). V lost 3 bases to trimming and J lost 1 base, with 6 bases between them. This CDR3 is 13 amino acids long. CDR3 in amino acids: CASSLQGNTEAFF. For the CDR3, the DNA is TGTGCCAGCAGTTTGCAGGGGAACACTGAAGCTTTCTTT.

There are many counts of this clonotype. The chain joins TRBV7-2 to TRBJ1-3, with unresolved D. The CDR3 spans 16 residues. Germline V lookup: CDR1 SGHTA, CDR2 FQGNSA. V was cut by 1 base and J by 2 bases, with 12 bases left in between. The CDR3 DNA reads as TGTGCCAGCAGCTTAGTAGGCAGGCAACCTGGAAACACCATATATTTT. Its translation is CASSLVGRQPGNTIYF.

In its sample, this clonotype was seen many times. The rearrangement uses TRBV4-1 and TRBJ1-5; 8 nucleotides line up with TRBD1. Per germline, CDR1 MGHRA and CDR2 YSYEKL. The CDR3 consists of 15 residues. Trimming at V came to 7 bases and at J to 7 bases, leaving 12 bases not matched to a gene. The CDR3 DNA reads as TGCGCCAGCAACGGACAGGGTCTCCCAGGGCAGCCCCAGCATTTT. Translated, it gives CASNGQGLPGQPQHF.

The chain uses TRBV12-3 or TRBV12-4 and TRBJ1-4, with TRBD1 matching over 8 bases. Losses at the gene ends were 6 bases for V and 8 bases for J; bases not matched to a gene: 8. The CDR3 consists of 14 residues. CDR3 residues: CASSATGGREKLFF. In nucleotides, the CDR3 is TGTGCCAGCAGCGCCACAGGGGGTCGGGAAAAACTGTTTTTT.

CDR3 protein: CSASRQGAGNTIYF. The CDR3 DNA is TGCAGTGCTAGTCGACAGGGGGCAGGAAACACCATATATTTT. V is TRBV20-1 and J is TRBJ1-3; TRBD1 matches at 10 bases. The length of the CDR3 is 14 residues. The V segment lost 3 bases and the J segment 4 bases; nucleotides outside the gene matches: 3. Germline loops: CDR1 DFQATT, CDR2 SNEGSKA (reference sequence).

This clonotype was seen at least ten times. J is TRBJ1-6 and V is TRBV6-1; TRBD1 might be the D (6 bases). Germline V gene lookup returns CDR1 MNHNS and CDR2 SASEGT. The ends were cut back, 6 bases at V and 7 bases at J, with 19 bases in the middle. CDR3 size: 16 residues. In DNA, the CDR3 is TGTGCCAGCAGCTTGCGGACAGTCCAAAGGAATTCACCCCTCCACTTT. Translation: CASSLRTVQRNSPLHF.